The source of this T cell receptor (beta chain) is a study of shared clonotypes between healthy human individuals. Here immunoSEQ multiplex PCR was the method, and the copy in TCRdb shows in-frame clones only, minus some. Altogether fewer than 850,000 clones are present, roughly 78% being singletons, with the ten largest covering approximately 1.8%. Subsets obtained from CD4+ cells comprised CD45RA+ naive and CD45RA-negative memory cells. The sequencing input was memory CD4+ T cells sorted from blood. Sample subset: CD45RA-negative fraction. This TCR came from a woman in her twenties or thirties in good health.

The CDR3 is CASSQDWPTNTEAFF. The CDR3 DNA sequence: TGTGCCAGCAGCCAAGATTGGCCCACAAACACTGAAGCTTTCTTT. The chain carries TRBV7-9 and TRBJ1-1; D unresolved. The germline V gene encodes CDR1 SEHNR and CDR2 FQNEAQ (reference sequence). The CDR3 extends over 15 amino acids. Trimming took 5 bases from V and 2 from J, leaving 15 bases between them. Combining the CDR3 with reference TRBV7-9 and TRBJ1-1 gives the whole variable domain DTGVSQNPRHKITKRGQNVTFRCDPISEHNRLYWYRQTLGQGPEFLTYFQNEAQLEKSRLLSDRFSAERPKGSFSTLEIQRTEQGDSAMYLCASSQDWPTNTEAFFGQGTRLTVV.